The 3 T cell receptor beta chains reported below all come from one sample, sequenced in a study of cytomegalovirus exposure and HLA in healthy donors. In the PCR, 60 Vbeta and 13 Jbeta primers were used. TCRdb's copy holds only in-frame clones and misses some; the assay was immunoSEQ multiplex PCR. The sample totals 150,000 or so clones; its top ten clones hold around 2.2%. Material: PBMCs. The receptors were gathered from a woman between 18 and 29 years old in good health and CMV-seronegative.

V and J are TRBV4-2 and TRBJ2-7, with 7 bases matching TRBD2. Losses at the gene ends were 4 bases for V and 3 bases for J; bases not matched to a gene: 9. The CDR3 consists of 15 residues. The germline V gene has CDR1 LGHNA and CDR2 YNFKEQ. CDR3 in amino acids: CASSPGLVGVYEQYF. The CDR3 nucleotides are TGTGCCAGCAGCCCCGGACTAGTGGGTGTCTACGAGCAGTACTTC.

The chain carries TRBV19 and TRBJ2-4; 10 nucleotides match TRBD2. Germline CDR1 is LNHDA and CDR2 is SQIVND (reference sequence). The CDR3 is made up of 16 amino acids. V trimming: 10 bases; J trimming: 0 bases; junction bases outside the gene matches: 9. The CDR3 reads CAKNPAGGVAKNIQYF. The CDR3 DNA is TGTGCCAAAAACCCAGCGGGAGGGGTAGCCAAAAACATTCAGTACTTC. The full variable domain, with the rest looked up from reference TRBV19 and TRBJ2-4, is DGGITQSPKYLFRKEGQNVTLSCEQNLNHDAMYWYRQDPGQGLRLIYYSQIVNDFQKGDIAEGYSVSREKKESFPLTVTSAQKNPTAFYLCAKNPAGGVAKNIQYFGAGTRLSVL.

V is TRBV7-2 and J is TRBJ1-5; no clear D gene. Germline V gene data show CDR1 as SGHTA and CDR2 as FQGNSA. The V and J ends lost 0 bases and 5 bases respectively, with 8 bases between them. The length of the CDR3 is 14 residues. The CDR3 here is CASSLAPGDQPQHF. The CDR3, as DNA: TGTGCCAGCAGCTTAGCGCCGGGAGATCAGCCCCAGCATTTT.